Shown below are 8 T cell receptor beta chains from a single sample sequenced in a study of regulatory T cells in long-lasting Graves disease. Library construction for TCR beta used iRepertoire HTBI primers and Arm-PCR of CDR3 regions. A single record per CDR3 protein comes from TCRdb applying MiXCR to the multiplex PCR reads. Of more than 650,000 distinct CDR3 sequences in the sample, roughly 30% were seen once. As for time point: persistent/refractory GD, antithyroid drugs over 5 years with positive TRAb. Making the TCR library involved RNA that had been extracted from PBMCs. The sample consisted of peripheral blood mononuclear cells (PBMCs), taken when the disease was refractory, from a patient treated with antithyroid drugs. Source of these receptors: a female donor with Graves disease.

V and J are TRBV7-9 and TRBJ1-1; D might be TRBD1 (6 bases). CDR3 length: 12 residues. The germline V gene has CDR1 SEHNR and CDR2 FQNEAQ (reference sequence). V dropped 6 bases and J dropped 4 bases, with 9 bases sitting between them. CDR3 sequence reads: CASRIGGTEAFF. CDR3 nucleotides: TGTGCCAGCAGGATAGGGGGCACTGAAGCTTTCTTT.

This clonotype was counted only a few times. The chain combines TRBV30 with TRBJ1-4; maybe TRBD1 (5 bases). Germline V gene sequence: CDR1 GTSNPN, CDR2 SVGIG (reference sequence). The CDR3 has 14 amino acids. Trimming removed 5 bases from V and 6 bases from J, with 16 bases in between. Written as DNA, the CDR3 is TGTGCCTGGGGAACCGGGACCGATGATGAAAAACTGTTTTTT. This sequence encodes CAWGTGTDDEKLFF.

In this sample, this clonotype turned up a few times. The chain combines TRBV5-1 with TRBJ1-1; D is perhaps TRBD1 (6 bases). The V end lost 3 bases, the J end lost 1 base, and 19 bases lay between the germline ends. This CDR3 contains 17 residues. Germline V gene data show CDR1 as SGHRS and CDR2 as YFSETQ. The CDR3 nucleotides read TGCGCCAGCAGCTCCGGGACGGGGGGCCAAGGGAACACTGAAGCTTTCTTT. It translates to CASSSGTGGQGNTEAFF.

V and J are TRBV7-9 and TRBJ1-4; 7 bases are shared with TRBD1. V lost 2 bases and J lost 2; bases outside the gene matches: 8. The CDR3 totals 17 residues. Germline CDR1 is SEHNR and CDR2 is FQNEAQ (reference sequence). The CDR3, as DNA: TGTGCCAGCAGCTTACCACAGGGGAGGAAGACTAATGAAAAACTGTTTTTT. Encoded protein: CASSLPQGRKTNEKLFF.

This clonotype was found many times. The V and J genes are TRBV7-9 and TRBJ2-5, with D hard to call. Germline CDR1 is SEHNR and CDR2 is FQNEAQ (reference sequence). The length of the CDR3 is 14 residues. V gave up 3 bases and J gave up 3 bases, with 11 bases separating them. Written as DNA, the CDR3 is TGTGCCAGCAGCTTCACCGGCCGAGAAGAGACCCAGTACTTC. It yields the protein CASSFTGREETQYF.

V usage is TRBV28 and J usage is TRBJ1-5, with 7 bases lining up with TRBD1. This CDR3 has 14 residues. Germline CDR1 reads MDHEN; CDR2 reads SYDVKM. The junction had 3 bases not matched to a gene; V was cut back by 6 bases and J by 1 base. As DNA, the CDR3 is TGTGCCAGCAGCCAGGGACAGAGCAATCAGCCCCAGCATTTT. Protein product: CASSQGQSNQPQHF. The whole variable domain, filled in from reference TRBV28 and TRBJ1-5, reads DVKVTQSSRYLVKRTGEKVFLECVQDMDHENMFWYRQDPGLGLRLIYFSYDVKMKEKGDIPEGYSVSREKKERFSLILESASTNQTSMYLCASSQGQSNQPQHFGDGTRLSIL.

The CDR3 bases are TGTGCCAGCAGGGATTCTGGGTTCACTGAAGCTTTCTTT. This gives the protein CASRDSGFTEAFF. The chain carries TRBV12-3 or TRBV12-4 and TRBJ1-1; D ambiguous. The CDR3 is 13 residues long. V was shortened by 6 bases and J by 4 bases, with 12 bases between the two germline ends.

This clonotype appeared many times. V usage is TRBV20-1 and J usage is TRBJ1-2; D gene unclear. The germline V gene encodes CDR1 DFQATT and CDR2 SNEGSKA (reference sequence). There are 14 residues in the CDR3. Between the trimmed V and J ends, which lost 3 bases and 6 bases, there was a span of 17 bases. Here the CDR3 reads CSASLIQRVDGYTF. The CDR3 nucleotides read TGCAGTGCTAGTCTAATTCAGAGGGTGGATGGCTACACCTTC.